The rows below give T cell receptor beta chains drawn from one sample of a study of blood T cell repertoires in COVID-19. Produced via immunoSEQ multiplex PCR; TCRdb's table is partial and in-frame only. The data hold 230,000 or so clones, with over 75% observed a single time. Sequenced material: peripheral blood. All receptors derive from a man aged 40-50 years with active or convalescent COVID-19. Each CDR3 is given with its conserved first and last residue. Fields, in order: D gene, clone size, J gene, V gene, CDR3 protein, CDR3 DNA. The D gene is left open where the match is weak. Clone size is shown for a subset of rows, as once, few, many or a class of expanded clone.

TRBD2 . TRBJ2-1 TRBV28 CASSLSGRGGAGGEQFF TGTGCCAGCAGTTTATCAGGGCGGGGTGGGGCGGGGGGTGAGCAGTTCTTC
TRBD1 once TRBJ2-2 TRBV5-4 CASSSGYGTANTGELFF TGTGCCAGCAGCTCGGGATACGGGACAGCGAACACCGGGGAGCTGTTTTTT
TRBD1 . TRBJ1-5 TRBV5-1 CASSSGGSNQPQHF TGCGCCAGCAGCTCAGGGGGAAGCAATCAGCCCCAGCATTTT
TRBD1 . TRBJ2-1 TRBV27 CASSVGTDNEQFF TGTGCCAGCAGTGTTGGGACAGACAATGAGCAGTTCTTC
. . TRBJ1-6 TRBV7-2 CASSLVAGTTFSSSPLHF TGTGCCAGCAGCTTAGTAGCCGGGACAACCTTTTCGAGTTCACCCCTCCACTTT
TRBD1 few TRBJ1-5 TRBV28 CASSSDRGYQPQHF TGTGCCAGCAGTTCAGACAGGGGCTATCAGCCCCAGCATTTT
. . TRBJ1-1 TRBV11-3 CASSRGVGGTEAFF TGTGCCAGCAGCCGCGGAGTGGGGGGGACTGAAGCTTTCTTT
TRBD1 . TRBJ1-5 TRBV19 CASRPTGTGGNQPQHF TGTGCCAGTAGACCTACCGGGACAGGGGGCAATCAGCCCCAGCATTTT
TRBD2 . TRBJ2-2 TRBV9 CASSVGGGDTGELFF TGTGCCAGCAGCGTAGGTGGGGGGGACACCGGGGAGCTGTTTTTT
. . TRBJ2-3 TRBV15 CATSQKGRGSTDTQYF TGTGCCACCAGCCAAAAGGGGCGTGGGAGCACAGATACGCAGTATTTT
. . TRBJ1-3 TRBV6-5 CASTRTASGNTIYF TGTGCCAGCACCCGAACAGCCTCTGGAAACACCATATATTTT
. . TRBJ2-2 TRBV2 CASSRVKELFF TGTGCCAGCAGTCGAGTCAAGGAGCTGTTTTTT
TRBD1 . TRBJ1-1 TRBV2 CASSRTGRWNTEAFF TGTGCCAGCAGCAGGACAGGTAGATGGAACACTGAAGCTTTCTTT
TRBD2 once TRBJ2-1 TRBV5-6 CASSLEGLAGVNEQFF TGTGCCAGCAGCTTGGAGGGACTAGCGGGAGTGAATGAGCAGTTCTTC
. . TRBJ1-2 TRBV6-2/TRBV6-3 CASSYATGTGYTF TGTGCCAGCAGTTACGCAACAGGTACCGGCTACACCTTC
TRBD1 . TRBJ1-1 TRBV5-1 CASSWRQGPNTEAFF TGCGCCAGCAGCTGGAGACAGGGCCCAAACACTGAAGCTTTCTTT
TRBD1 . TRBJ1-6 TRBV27 CASSLARGYNSPLHF TGTGCCAGCAGTTTGGCCAGGGGGTATAATTCACCCCTCCACTTT
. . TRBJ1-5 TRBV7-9 CASSFTGNNQPQHF TGTGCCAGCAGCTTTACAGGGAACAATCAGCCCCAGCATTTT
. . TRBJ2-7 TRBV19 CASSIARGF TGTGCCAGTAGTATCGCCCGCGGCTTC
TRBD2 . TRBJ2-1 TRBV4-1 CASSQEASGGRNEQFF TGCGCCAGCAGCCAAGAAGCTAGCGGGGGAAGGAATGAGCAGTTCTTC
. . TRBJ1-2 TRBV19 CASSMPANYGYTF TGTGCCAGTAGTATGCCAGCTAACTATGGCTACACCTTC
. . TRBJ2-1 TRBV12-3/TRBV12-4 CASSPLYNEQFF TGTGCCAGCAGTCCCTTGTACAATGAGCAGTTCTTC
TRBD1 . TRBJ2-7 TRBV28 CASSRRQGLEQYF TGTGCCAGCAGTCGGCGACAGGGTCTCGAGCAGTACTTC